This T cell receptor beta chain was documented in a study of CD4+ T cells in melanoma (dated by TCRdb to 2021 to 2024). Study-wide context: Neoantigen-specific CD4+ T cells in human melanoma were investigated in the study.

The CDR3 has 14 amino acids, counting the end cysteine and phenylalanine. Only the CDR3 DNA stays, 42 bases, in frame from base 1. V gives up 6 bases and J gives up 5 bases, and the segment between their germline ends measures 13 bases. Taken from the germline V gene (reference sequence), the CDR1 and CDR2 loops are LNHDA and SQIVND. The receptor library was made with the immunoSEQ multiplex PCR assay. TCRdb mirrors the immuneACCESS table, restricted to in-frame sequences. Some clones are absent from its copies; in checked studies, under half trace to an unresolved V gene, and the reason for the others is unknown. The sample table shows over 5,500 clones, and around 68% are seen once. The ten most abundant clones make up 22% of the sample. Relative to its sample, this clone is medium-sized (0.01 to 0.1%). Its antigen specificity is not known. No clone much larger than this one lies a single base away; base qualities are absent.

General study outcomes and caveats: Neoantigen-specific CD4+ T cells were reported to be correlated with the function of CD8+ T cells, macrophages and B cells. Neoantigen-specific CD4+ T cells in melanoma were reported to show diverse differentiation states.

Patients with melanoma were used as donors. In this chain, TRBV19 is recombined with TRBJ2-2, with TRBD2 as a weak D call on 6 bases. The sequenced material came from cells from a culture (not recorded whether cultured in vitro). The clonotype was recovered from a human donor with melanoma. CDR3 loop: CASRVAEHTGELFF. The DNA sequence reads TGTGCCAGTAGGGTAGCGGAACATACCGGGGAGCTGTTTTTT.